This T cell receptor (beta chain) is from a study of human T cells and chemical hapten exposure. Note on this clonotype: Its antigen is unidentified.

Described time point: pre-sensitization, week 0. Noted treatment: therapeutic diphenylcyclopropenone sensitization with weekly scalp DPC. The study drew its donors from alopecia patients who were 18 to 70 years old and suitable for DPC. Someone pulled total RNA out of unfractionated whole blood. With 5 bases clipped from V and 2 bases from J, the junction kept 7 bases outside the gene matches. The CDR3 sequence is 14 residues long. Germline lookup yields CDR1 DFQATT and CDR2 SNEGSKA (reference sequence). The study's findings and limits: TCRs at high frequency, those above 1 in 1000, did not change with DPC sensitization.

A single record per CDR3 protein comes from TCRdb applying MiXCR to the RACE reads. The sample records 200,000 to 300,000 distinct CDR3 sequences, 8.6% being singletons. The source is a woman in her thirties or forties with alopecia areata. Some clones in this sample may be carry-over from other donors' samples. The rearrangement joins TRBV20-1 to TRBJ2-3; TRBD2 aligns across 7 bases. The material sequenced was whole blood, taken in connection with sensitization to the hapten diphenylcyclopropenone (DPC). The CDR3 DNA follows: TGCAGTGCTTGTCCTAGCGGAACCACAGATACGCAGTATTTT. Encoded protein: CSACPSGTTDTQYF.